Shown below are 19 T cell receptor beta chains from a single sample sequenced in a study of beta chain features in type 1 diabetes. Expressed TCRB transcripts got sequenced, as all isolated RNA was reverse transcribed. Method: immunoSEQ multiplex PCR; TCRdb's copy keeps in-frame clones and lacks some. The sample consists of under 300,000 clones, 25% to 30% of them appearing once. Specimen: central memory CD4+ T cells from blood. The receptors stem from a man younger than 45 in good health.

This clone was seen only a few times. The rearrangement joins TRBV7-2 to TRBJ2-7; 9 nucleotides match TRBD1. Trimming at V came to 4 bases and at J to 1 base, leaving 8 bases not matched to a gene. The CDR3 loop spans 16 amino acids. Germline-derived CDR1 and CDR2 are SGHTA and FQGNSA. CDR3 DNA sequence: TGTGCCAGCAGCTCCTTACAGGGGGCGAAATCCTACGAGCAGTACTTC. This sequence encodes CASSSLQGAKSYEQYF.

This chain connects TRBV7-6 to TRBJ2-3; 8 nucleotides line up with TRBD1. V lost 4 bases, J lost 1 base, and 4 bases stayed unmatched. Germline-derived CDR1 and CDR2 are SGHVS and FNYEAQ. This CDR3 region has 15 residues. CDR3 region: CASSSGQVGTDTQYF. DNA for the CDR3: TGTGCCAGCAGCTCGGGACAGGTTGGCACAGATACGCAGTATTTT.

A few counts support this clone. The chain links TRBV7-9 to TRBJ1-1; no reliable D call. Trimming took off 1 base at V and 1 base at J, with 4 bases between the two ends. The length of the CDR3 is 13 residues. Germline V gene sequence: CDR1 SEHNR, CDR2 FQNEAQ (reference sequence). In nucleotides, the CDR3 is TGTGCCAGCAGCTTAGTCACGAACACTGAAGCTTTCTTT. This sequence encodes CASSLVTNTEAFF. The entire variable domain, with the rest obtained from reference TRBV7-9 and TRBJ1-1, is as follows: DTGVSQNPRHKITKRGQNVTFRCDPISEHNRLYWYRQTLGQGPEFLTYFQNEAQLEKSRLLSDRFSAERPKGSFSTLEIQRTEQGDSAMYLCASSLVTNTEAFFGQGTRLTVV.

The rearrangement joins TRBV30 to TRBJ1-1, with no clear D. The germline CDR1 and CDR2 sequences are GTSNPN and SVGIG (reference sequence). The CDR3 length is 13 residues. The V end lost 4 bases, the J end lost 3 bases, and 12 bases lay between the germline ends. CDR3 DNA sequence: TGTGCCTGGACCCTCAGGAGGGACACTGAAGCTTTCTTT. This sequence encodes CAWTLRRDTEAFF.

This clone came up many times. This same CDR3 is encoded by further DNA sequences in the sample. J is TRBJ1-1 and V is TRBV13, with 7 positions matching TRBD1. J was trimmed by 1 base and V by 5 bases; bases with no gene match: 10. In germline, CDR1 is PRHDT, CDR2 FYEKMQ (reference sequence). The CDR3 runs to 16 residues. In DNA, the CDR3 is TGTGCCAGCAGCCTGAGACAGGGTCGGGGGAACACTGAAGCTTTCTTT. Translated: CASSLRQGRGNTEAFF.

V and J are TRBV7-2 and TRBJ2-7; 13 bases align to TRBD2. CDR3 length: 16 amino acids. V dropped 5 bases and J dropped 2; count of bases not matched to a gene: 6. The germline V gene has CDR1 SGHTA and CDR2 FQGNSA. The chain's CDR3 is CASSRDGTSGAYEQYF. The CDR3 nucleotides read TGTGCCAGCAGCCGAGACGGGACTAGCGGGGCCTACGAGCAGTACTTC.

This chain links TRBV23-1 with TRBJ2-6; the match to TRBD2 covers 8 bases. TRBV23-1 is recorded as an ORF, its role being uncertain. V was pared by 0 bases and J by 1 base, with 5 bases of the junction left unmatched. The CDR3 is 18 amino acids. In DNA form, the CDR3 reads TGCGCCAGCAGTCAATCCGGGCGGGGGGTGTCTGGGGCCAACGTCCTGACTTTC. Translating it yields CASSQSGRGVSGANVLTF.

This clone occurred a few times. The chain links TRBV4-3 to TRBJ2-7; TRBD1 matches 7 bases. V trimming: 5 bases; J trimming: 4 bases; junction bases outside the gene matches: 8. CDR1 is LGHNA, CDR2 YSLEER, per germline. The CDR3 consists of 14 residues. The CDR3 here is CASSFEPGGYEQYF. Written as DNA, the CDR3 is TGCGCCAGCAGCTTCGAGCCAGGGGGATACGAGCAGTACTTC.

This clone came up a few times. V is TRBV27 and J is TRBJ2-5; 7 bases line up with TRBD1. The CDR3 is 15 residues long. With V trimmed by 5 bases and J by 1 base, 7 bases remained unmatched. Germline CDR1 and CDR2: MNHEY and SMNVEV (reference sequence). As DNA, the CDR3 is TGTGCCAGCAGTCCTTACGGGACAGCCCAAGAGACCCAGTACTTC. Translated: CASSPYGTAQETQYF.

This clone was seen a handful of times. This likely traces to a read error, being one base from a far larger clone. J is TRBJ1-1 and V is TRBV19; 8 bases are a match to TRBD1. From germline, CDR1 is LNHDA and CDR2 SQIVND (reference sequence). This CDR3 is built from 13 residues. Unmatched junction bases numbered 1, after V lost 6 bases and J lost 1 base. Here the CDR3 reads CASSDRGNTEAFF. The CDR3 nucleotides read TGTGCCAGTAGCGACAGGGGGAACACTGAAGCTTTCTTT. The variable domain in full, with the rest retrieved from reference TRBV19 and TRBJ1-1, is DGGITQSPKYLFRKEGQNVTLSCEQNLNHDAMYWYRQDPGQGLRLIYYSQIVNDFQKGDIAEGYSVSREKKESFPLTVTSAQKNPTAFYLCASSDRGNTEAFFGQGTRLTVV.

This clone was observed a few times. The CDR3: CAQRGDNNYGYTF. The CDR3 DNA reads as TGTGCCCAGAGGGGTGACAACAACTATGGCTACACCTTC. The chain carries TRBV30 and TRBJ1-2, with D maybe TRBD1 (5 bases). The CDR3 sequence is 13 residues long. Germline V gene sequence: CDR1 GTSNPN, CDR2 SVGIG (reference sequence). Trimming left V 8 bases short and J 2 bases short, with 15 bases between.

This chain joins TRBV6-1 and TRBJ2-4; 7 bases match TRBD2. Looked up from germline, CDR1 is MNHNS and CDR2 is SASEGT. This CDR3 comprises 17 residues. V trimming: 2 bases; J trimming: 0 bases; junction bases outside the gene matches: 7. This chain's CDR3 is CASSELVAGAAKNIQYF. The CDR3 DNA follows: TGTGCCAGCAGTGAACTAGTTGCGGGAGCAGCCAAAAACATTCAGTACTTC.

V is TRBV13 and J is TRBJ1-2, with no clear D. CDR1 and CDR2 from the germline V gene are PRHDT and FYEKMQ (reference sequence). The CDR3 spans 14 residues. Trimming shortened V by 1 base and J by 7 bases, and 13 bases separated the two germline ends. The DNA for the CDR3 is TGTGCCAGCAGCTTAGCCCCCAGGAGAACTGGCTACACCTTC. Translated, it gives CASSLAPRRTGYTF.

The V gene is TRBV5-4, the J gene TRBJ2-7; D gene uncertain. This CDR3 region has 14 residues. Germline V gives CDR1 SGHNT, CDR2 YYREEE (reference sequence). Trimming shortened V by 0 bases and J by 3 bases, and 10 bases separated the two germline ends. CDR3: CASSLEVLSYEQYF. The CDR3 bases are TGTGCCAGCAGCTTGGAAGTGCTTAGCTACGAGCAGTACTTC.

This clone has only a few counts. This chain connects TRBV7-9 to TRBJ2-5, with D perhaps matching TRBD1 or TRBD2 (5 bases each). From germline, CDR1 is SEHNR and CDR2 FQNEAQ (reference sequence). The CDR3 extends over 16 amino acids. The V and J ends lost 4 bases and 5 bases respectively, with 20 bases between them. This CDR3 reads CASSYQRRTTGETQYF. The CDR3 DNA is TGTGCCAGCAGCTATCAACGCAGGACAACGGGGGAGACCCAGTACTTC.

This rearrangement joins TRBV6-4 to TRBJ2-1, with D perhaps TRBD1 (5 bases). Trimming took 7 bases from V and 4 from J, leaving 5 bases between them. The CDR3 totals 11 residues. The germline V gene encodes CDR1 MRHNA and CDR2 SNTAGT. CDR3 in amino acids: CASKGYNEQFF. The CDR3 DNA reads TGTGCCAGCAAGGGGTACAATGAGCAGTTCTTC.

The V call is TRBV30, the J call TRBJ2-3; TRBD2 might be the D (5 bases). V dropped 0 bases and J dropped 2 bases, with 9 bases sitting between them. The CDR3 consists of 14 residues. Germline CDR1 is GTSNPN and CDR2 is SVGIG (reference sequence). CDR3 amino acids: CAWSVGGPTDTQYF. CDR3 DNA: TGTGCCTGGAGTGTTGGCGGGCCCACAGATACGCAGTATTTT.

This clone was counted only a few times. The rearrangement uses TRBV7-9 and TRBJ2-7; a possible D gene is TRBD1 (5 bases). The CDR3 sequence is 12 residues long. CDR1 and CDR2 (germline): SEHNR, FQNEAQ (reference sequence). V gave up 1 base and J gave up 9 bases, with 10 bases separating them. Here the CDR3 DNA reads TGTGCCAGCAGCTTAGAGGACATCTCGCAGTACTTC. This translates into CASSLEDISQYF. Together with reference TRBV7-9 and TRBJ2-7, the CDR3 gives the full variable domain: DTGVSQNPRHKITKRGQNVTFRCDPISEHNRLYWYRQTLGQGPEFLTYFQNEAQLEKSRLLSDRFSAERPKGSFSTLEIQRTEQGDSAMYLCASSLEDISQYFGPGTRLTVT.

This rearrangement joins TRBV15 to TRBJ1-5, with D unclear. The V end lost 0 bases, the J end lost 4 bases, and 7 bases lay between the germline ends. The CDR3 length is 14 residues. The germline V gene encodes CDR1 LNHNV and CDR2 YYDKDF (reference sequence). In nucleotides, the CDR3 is TGTGCCACCAGCAGAGACAGGTTTAATCAGCCCCAGCATTTT. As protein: CATSRDRFNQPQHF.